This T cell receptor (beta chain) was retrieved from a study of T cell responses to AZD1222 COVID-19 vaccine. The CDR3 covers 11 residues. Germline loops: CDR1 MNHEY, CDR2 SMNVEV (reference sequence). V lost 3 bases and J lost 4, with 4 bases in between. Clones were sequenced by immunoSEQ multiplex PCR, and TCRdb holds only the in-frame ones, with some missing. The sample lists about 150,000 clones; 93% were seen once. This receptor was obtained from an adult in good health. The specimen was peripheral blood, collected on day 0 of AZD1222 vaccination. This sequence joins TRBV27 and TRBJ2-7; D is ambiguous. CDR3: CASSLGYEQYF. The DNA of the CDR3 is TGTGCCAGCAGTTTGGGGTACGAGCAGTACTTC.